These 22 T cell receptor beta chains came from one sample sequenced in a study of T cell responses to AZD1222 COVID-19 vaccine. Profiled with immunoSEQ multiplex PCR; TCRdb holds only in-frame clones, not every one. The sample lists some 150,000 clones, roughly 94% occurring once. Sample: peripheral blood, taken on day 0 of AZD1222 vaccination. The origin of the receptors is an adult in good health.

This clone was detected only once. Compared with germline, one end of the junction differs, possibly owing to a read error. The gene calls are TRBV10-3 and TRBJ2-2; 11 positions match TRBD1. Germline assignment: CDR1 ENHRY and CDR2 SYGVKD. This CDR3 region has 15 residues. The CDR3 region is CATRTGGGNTGKLFF. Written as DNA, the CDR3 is TGTGCCACCCGGACAGGGGGCGGGAACACCGGGAAGCTGTTTTTT.

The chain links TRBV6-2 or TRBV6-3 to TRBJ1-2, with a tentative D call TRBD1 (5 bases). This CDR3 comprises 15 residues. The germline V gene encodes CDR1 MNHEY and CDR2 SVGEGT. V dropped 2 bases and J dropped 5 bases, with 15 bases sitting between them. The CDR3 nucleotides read TGTGCCAGCAGTTACCTCACCGGGGGACCTTATGGCTACACCTTC. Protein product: CASSYLTGGPYGYTF.

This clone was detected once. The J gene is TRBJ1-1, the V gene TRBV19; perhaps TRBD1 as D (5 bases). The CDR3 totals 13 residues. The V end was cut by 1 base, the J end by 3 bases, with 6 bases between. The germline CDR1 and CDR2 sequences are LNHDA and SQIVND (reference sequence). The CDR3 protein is CASSIGQYTEAFF. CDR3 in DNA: TGTGCCAGTAGTATAGGACAGTACACTGAAGCTTTCTTT.

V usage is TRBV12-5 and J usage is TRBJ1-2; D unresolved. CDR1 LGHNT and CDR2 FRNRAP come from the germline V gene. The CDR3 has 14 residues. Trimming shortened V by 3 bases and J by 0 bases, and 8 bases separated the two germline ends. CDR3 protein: CASGFFGSNYGYTF. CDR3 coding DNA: TGTGCTAGTGGTTTTTTCGGGTCTAACTATGGCTACACCTTC.

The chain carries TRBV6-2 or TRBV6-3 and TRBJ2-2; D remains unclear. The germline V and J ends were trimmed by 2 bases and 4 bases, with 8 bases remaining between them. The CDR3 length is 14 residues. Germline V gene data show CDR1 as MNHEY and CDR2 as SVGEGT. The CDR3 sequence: CASSYGTVTGELFF. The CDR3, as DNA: TGTGCCAGCAGTTACGGTACCGTCACCGGGGAGCTGTTTTTT.

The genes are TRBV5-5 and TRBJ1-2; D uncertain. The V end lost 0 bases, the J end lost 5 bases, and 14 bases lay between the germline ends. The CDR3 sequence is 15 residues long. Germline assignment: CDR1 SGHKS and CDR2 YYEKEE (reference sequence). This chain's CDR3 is CASSLGAGSGYGYTF. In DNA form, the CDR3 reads TGTGCCAGCAGCTTGGGGGCGGGCTCTGGGTATGGCTACACCTTC.

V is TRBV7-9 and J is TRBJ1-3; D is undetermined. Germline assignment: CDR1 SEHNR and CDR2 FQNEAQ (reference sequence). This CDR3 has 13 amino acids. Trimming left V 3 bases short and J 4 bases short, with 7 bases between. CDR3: CASSFFYGNTIYF. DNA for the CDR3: TGTGCCAGCAGCTTTTTTTACGGAAACACCATATATTTT. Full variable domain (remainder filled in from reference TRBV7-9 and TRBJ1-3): DTGVSQNPRHKITKRGQNVTFRCDPISEHNRLYWYRQTLGQGPEFLTYFQNEAQLEKSRLLSDRFSAERPKGSFSTLEIQRTEQGDSAMYLCASSFFYGNTIYFGEGSWLTVV.

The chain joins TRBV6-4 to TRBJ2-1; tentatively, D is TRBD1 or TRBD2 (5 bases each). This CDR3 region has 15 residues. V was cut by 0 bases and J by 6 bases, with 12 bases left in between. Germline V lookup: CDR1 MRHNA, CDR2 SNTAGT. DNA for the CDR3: TGTGCCAGCAGTGACTCGAATTCAGGGAGCAATGAGCAGTTCTTC. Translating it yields CASSDSNSGSNEQFF.

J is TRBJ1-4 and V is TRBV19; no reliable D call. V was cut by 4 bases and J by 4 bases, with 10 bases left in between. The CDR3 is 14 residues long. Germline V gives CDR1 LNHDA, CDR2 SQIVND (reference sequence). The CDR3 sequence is CASSTSGINEKLFF. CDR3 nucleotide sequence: TGTGCCAGTAGTACCTCCGGGATTAATGAAAAACTGTTTTTT.

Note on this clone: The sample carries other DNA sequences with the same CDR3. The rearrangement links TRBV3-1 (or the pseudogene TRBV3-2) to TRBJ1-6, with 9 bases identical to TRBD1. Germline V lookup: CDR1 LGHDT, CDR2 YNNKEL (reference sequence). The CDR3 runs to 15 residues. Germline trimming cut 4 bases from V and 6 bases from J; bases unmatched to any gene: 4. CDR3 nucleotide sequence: TGTGCCAGCAGCCCCCGGGACAGGGCTAATTCACCCCTCCACTTT. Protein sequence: CASSPRDRANSPLHF.

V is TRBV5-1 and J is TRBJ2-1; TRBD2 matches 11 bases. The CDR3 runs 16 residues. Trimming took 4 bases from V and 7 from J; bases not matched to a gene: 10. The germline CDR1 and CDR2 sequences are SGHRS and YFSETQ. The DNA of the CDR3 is TGCGCCAGCAGCATCCTTAGCGGGGGGGTCGTGAATGAGCAGTTCTTC. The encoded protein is CASSILSGGVVNEQFF. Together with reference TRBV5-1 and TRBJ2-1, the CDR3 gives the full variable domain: KAGVTQTPRYLIKTRGQQVTLSCSPISGHRSVSWYQQTPGQGLQFLFEYFSETQRNKGNFPGRFSGRQFSNSRSEMNVSTLELGDSALYLCASSILSGGVVNEQFFGPGTRLTVL.

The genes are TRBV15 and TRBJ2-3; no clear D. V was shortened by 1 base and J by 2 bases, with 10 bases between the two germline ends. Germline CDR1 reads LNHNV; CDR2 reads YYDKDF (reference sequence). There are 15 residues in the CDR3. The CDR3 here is CATSRGQDHTDTQYF. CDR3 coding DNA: TGTGCCACCAGCAGAGGGCAGGATCACACAGATACGCAGTATTTT.

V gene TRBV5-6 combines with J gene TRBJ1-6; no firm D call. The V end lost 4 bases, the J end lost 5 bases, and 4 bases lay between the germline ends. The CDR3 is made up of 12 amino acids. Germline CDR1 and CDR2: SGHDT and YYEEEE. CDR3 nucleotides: TGTGCCAGCAGCCTTCATAATTCACCCCTCCACTTT. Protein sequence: CASSLHNSPLHF.

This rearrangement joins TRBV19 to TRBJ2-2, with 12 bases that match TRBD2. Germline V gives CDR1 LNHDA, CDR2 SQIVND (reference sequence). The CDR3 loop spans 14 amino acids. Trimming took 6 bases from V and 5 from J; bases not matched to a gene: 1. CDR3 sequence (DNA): TGTGCCAGTAGAGGGACTAGCGGGACCGGGGAGCTGTTTTTT. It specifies CASRGTSGTGELFF.

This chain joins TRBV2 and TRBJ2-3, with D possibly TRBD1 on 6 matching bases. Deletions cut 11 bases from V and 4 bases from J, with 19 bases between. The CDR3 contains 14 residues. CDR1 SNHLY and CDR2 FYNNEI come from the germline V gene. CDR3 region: CAGRTQQGSDTQYF. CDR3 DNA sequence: TGTGCCGGACGAACGCAACAGGGTTCAGATACGCAGTATTTT.

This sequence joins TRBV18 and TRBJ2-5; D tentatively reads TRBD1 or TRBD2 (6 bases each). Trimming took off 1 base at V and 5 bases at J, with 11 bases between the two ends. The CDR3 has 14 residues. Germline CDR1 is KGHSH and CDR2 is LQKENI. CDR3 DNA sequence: TGTGCCAGCTCACCACGGGGGGCGTGGGAGACCCAGTACTTC. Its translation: CASSPRGAWETQYF.

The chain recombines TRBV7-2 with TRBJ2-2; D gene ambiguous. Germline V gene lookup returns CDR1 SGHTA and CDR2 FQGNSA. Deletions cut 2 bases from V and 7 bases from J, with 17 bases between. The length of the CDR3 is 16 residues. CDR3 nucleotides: TGTGCCAGCAGCTTACTCGGACCCCCAGGTGACGGGGAGCTGTTTTTT. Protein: CASSLLGPPGDGELFF.

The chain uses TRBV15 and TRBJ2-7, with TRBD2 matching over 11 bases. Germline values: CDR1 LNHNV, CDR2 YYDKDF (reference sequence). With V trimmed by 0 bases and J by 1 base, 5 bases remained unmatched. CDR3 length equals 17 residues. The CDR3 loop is CATSRDRLAGGSYEQYV. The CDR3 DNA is TGTGCCACCAGCAGAGATCGTCTAGCGGGAGGATCCTACGAGCAGTACGTC.

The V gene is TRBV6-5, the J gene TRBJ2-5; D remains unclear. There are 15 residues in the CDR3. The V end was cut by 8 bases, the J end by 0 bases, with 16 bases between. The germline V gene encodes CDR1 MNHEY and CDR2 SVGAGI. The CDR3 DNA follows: TGTGCCAGCTCCTCCCAAACAGCGTACCAAGAGACCCAGTACTTC. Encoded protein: CASSSQTAYQETQYF.

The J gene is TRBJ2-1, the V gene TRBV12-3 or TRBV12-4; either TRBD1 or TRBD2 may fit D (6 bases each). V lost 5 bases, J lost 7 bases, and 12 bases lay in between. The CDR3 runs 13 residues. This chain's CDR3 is CASSPTRGNEQFF. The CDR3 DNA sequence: TGTGCCAGCAGTCCGACTAGGGGGAATGAGCAGTTCTTC.

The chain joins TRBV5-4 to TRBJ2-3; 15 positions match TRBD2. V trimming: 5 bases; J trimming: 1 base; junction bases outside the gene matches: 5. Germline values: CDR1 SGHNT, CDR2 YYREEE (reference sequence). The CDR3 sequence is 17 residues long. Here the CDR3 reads CASRRGLAGGGTDTQYF. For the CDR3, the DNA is TGTGCCAGCAGGCGAGGACTAGCGGGGGGGGGCACAGATACGCAGTATTTT.

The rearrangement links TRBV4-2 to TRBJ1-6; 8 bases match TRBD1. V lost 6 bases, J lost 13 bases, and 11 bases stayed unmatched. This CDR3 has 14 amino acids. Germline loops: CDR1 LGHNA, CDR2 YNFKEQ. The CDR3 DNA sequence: TGTGCCAGCAGATCGCCCGGACAGGGAGGGCCCCTCCACTTT. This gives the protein CASRSPGQGGPLHF.